This record covers a single T cell receptor beta chain. Its antigen remains unidentified. The sample comes from a study of OX40 agonist ivuxolimab in advanced cancers. The study, taken as a whole, reports: Expanded clones tended on average to be more numerous among CD8+ T cells than CD4+. Clonal expansion was seen in CD4+ and CD8+ blood T cells by week 6 at 0.1 to 3.0 mg/kg.

The cohort excluded patients with autoimmune disease history or systemic immunosuppression. Peripheral blood came from all dose cohorts at three timepoints. Trimming took off 6 bases at V and 4 bases at J, with 11 bases between the two ends. The CDR3 has 13 amino acids. Looked up from germline, CDR1 is SEHNR and CDR2 is FQNEAQ (reference sequence). Clones were read by immunoSEQ multiplex PCR, and TCRdb kept only the in-frame ones, dropping some. Of 70,000 to 85,000 clones in the sample, 94% are singletons; the top ten hold approximately 10%. Sample: CD4+ or CD8+ T cells sorted from blood, taken in a trial of the OX40 agonist ivuxolimab. The sequence was obtained from an adult with an advanced solid tumor such as melanoma, head and neck, liver or kidney cancer. The rearrangement joins TRBV7-9 to TRBJ2-3; D could derive from TRBD1 or TRBD2 (5 bases each). CDR3: CASSGRGPDTQYF. The CDR3 bases are TGTGCCAGCAGTGGTCGGGGACCAGATACGCAGTATTTT.